This T cell receptor beta chain is from a study of shared clonotypes between healthy human individuals. Study in general: The study drew on a couple of women and three men aged 18 to 49 as donors. Study-wide results and limits: Clonotype sharing among donors was expected to depend on sequencing depth.

The V and J ends lost 3 bases and 5 bases respectively, with 4 bases between them. This CDR3 contains 11 residues. CDR1 is SEHNR, CDR2 FQNEAQ, per germline (reference sequence). Sequencing on ten immunoSEQ deep assay plates was performed for unsorted PBMC DNA. Libraries were prepared by immunoSEQ multiplex PCR; TCRdb keeps only in-frame clonotypes and omits some of them. Among about 520,000 clones listed, about 85% were seen once. Genomic DNA of unsorted samples came from some 91 million PBMCs. On this clone itself: The antigen is undetermined.

This receptor was identified in a woman aged 35 to 49 in good health. Some clones in this sample may be carry-over from other donors' samples. Sequenced input: PBMCs. J is TRBJ1-1 and V is TRBV7-9; no clear D. The CDR3 loop is CASSFRTEAFF. The DNA of the CDR3 is TGTGCCAGCAGCTTTAGAACTGAAGCTTTCTTT. Combining the CDR3 with reference TRBV7-9 and TRBJ1-1 gives the whole variable domain DTGVSQNPRHKITKRGQNVTFRCDPISEHNRLYWYRQTLGQGPEFLTYFQNEAQLEKSRLLSDRFSAERPKGSFSTLEIQRTEQGDSAMYLCASSFRTEAFFGQGTRLTVV.